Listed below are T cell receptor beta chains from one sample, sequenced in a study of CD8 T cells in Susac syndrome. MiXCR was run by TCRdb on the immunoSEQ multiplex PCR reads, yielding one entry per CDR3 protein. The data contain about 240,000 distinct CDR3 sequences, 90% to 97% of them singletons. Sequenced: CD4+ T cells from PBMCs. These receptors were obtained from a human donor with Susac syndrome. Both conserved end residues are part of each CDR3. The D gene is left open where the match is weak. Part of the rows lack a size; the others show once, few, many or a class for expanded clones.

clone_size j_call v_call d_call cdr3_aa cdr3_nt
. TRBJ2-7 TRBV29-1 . CSVDGASYEQYF TGCAGCGTTGATGGTGCGTCTTACGAGCAGTACTTC
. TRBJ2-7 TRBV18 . CASSPPTYGQYF TGTGCCAGCTCACCACCTACCTACGGGCAGTACTTC
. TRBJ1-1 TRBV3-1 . CASSQGTEAIYEAFF TGTGCCAGCAGCCAAGGGACCGAGGCGATCTATGAAGCTTTCTTT
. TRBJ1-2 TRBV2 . CASRIQEVHGYTF TGTGCCAGCAGAATACAGGAGGTGCATGGCTACACCTTC
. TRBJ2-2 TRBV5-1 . CASSTTGGELFF TGCGCCAGCAGCACGACAGGAGGGGAGCTGTTTTTT
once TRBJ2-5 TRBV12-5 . CASGLVMETQYF TGTGCTAGTGGTTTGGTAATGGAGACCCAGTACTTC
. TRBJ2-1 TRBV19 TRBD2 CARRSGRAGEEQFF TGTGCCCGACGTAGCGGGAGGGCCGGGGAAGAGCAGTTCTTC
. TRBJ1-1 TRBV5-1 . CASSPGGGPGTEAFF TGCGCCAGCAGCCCGGGAGGGGGACCTGGGACTGAAGCTTTCTTT
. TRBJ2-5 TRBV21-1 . CASRRVAGEAETQYF TGTGCCAGCAGACGGGTTGCGGGAGAGGCAGAGACCCAGTACTTC
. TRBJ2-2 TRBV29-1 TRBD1 CSVQTGGNTGELFF TGCAGCGTCCAGACAGGGGGGAACACCGGGGAGCTGTTTTTT
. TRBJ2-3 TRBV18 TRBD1 CASSPPVTGASTDTQYF TGTGCCAGCTCACCACCGGTCACAGGGGCAAGCACAGATACGCAGTATTTT
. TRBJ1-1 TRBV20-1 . CSADSSYTEAFF TGCAGTGCCGACAGTTCGTACACTGAAGCTTTCTTT
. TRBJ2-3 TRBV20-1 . CSARMGYGDTQYF TGCAGTGCTAGGATGGGGTATGGGGATACGCAGTATTTT
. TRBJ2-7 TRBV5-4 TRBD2 CASSFSGSPYEQYF TGTGCCAGCAGCTTTAGCGGGTCCCCCTACGAGCAGTACTTC
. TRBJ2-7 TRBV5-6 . CASSALYEQYF TGTGCCAGCAGTGCCCTATACGAGCAGTACTTC
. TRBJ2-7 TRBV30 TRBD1 CAWKPTGVLFYEQYF TGTGCCTGGAAACCCACAGGGGTCCTTTTCTACGAGCAGTACTTC
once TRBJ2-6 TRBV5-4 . CASSWGLTSGANVLTF TGTGCCAGCAGCTGGGGACTGACCTCTGGGGCCAACGTCCTGACTTTC
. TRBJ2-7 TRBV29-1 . CSVRQASYEQYF TGCAGCGTAAGGCAGGCCTCCTACGAGCAGTACTTC
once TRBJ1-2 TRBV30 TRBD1 CAWSVSRTTGQGNYGYTF TGTGCCTGGAGTGTAAGCCGGACTACGGGACAGGGTAACTATGGCTACACCTTC
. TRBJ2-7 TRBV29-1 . CSVSPSVSAYEQYF TGCAGCGTTTCACCTTCGGTCTCAGCCTACGAGCAGTACTTC
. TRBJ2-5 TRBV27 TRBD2 CASSRTSGKETQYF TGTGCCAGCAGTAGGACTAGCGGGAAGGAGACCCAGTACTTC
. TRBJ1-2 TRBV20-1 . CSLTGNPGYTF TGCAGTCTAACCGGGAACCCAGGCTACACCTTC
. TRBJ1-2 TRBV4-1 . CASRLLAGPNYGYTF TGCGCCAGCAGACTCCTGGCGGGACCCAACTATGGCTACACCTTC
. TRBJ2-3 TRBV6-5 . CASRRIGGTDTQYF TGTGCCAGCAGACGTATCGGGGGCACAGATACGCAGTATTTT
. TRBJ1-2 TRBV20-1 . CSAPRGTHGYTF TGCAGTGCTCCTCGGGGGACCCATGGCTACACCTTC
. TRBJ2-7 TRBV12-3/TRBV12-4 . CASSFWNSYEQYF TGTGCCAGCAGTTTCTGGAACTCCTACGAGCAGTACTTC
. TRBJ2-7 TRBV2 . CASSEVQTYEQYF TGTGCCAGCAGTGAAGTACAGACCTACGAGCAGTACTTC
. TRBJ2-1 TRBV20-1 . CSGAQYNEQFF TGCAGTGGGGCACAATACAATGAGCAGTTCTTC
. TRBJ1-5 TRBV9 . CASSGGSLNQPQHF TGTGCCAGCAGCGGCGGGTCCTTAAATCAGCCCCAGCATTTT
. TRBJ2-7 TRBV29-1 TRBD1 CSVGRDRISEQYF TGCAGCGTTGGCCGGGACAGAATCTCCGAGCAGTACTTC
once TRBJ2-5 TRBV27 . CASRHPQETQYF TGTGCCAGCCGACATCCCCAAGAGACCCAGTACTTC
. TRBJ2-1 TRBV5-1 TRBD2 CASSLGTGGPSYNEQFF TGCGCCAGCAGCTTGGGAACGGGAGGGCCCTCCTACAATGAGCAGTTCTTC
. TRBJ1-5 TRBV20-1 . CSATGPGQSNQPQHF TGCAGTGCCACCGGTCCCGGACAGTCTAATCAGCCCCAGCATTTT
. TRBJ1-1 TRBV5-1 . CASRYPGSTEAFF TGCGCCAGCAGGTACCCCGGATCCACAGAAGCTTTCTTT
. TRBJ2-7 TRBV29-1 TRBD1 CSVWGQGAQNEQYF TGCAGCGTTTGGGGACAGGGGGCGCAGAACGAGCAGTACTTC
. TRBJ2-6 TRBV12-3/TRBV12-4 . CASSLWGRGYFSGANVLTF TGTGCCAGCAGTTTATGGGGGCGCGGGTACTTTTCTGGGGCCAACGTCCTGACTTTC
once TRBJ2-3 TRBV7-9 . CASSLVAARDTQYF TGTGCCAGCAGCTTAGTGGCGGCGCGAGATACGCAGTATTTT
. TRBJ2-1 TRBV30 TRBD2 CAWSAGLATHEQFF TGTGCCTGGAGTGCAGGACTAGCTACCCATGAGCAGTTCTTC
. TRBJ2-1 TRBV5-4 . CASRQNLRGNEQFF TGTGCCAGCAGACAGAACTTACGGGGGAATGAGCAGTTCTTC
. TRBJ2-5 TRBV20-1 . CSVQSRDVGETQYF TGCAGTGTGCAGAGCAGGGACGTGGGGGAGACCCAGTACTTC
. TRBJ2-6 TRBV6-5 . CASSLSRAGANVLTF TGTGCCAGCAGTCTATCGAGGGCTGGGGCCAACGTCCTGACTTTC
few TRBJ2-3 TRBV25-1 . CASSVAGGTDTQYF TGTGCCAGCAGTGTGGCAGGGGGCACAGATACGCAGTATTTT
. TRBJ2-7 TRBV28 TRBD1 CASRSPGTVFYEQYF TGTGCCAGCAGAAGCCCCGGGACAGTATTCTACGAGCAGTACTTC
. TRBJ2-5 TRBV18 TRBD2 CASSPQTSGRGGETQYF TGTGCCAGCTCACCGCAGACTAGCGGGAGGGGAGGAGAGACCCAGTACTTC
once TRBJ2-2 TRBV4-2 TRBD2 CASSHLTSGRTGELFF TGTGCCAGCAGCCACTTGACTAGCGGGAGGACCGGGGAGCTGTTTTTT
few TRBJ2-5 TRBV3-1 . CASSQKETQYF TGTGCCAGCAGCCAGAAAGAGACCCAGTACTTC
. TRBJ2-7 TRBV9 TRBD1 CASSGDDRGLSYEQYF TGTGCCAGCAGCGGGGACGACAGGGGCTTGTCCTACGAGCAGTACTTC
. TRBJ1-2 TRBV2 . CASSEIHRATSGYTF TGTGCCAGCAGTGAAATCCATAGGGCGACGTCTGGCTACACCTTC
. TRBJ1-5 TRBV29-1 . CSVVTSNSNQPQHF TGCAGCGTTGTGACGAGCAATAGCAATCAGCCCCAGCATTTT